The clone carrying this T cell receptor beta chain was seen only a few times. The junction shows a germline mismatch at one end, possibly a read error. The treatment was: therapeutic diphenylcyclopropenone sensitization with weekly scalp DPC. These data originate in a study of human T cells and chemical hapten exposure. In germline, CDR1 is SSHAT, CDR2 FNYEAQ (reference sequence). The CDR3 runs 16 residues. During construction of the library, unique molecular identifiers were attached to individual cDNA molecules for quantitative, reproducible TCR counting. Each CDR3 protein gets one entry after TCRdb re-called the reads with MiXCR. Counted here are thousands of distinct CDR3 sequences, 40% to 60% occurring once; the ten biggest clones make up roughly 6%.

The sequenced sample was whole blood, obtained before DPC sensitization or 2, 6, or about 24 weeks after (not recorded which). The receptor was isolated from an adult with alopecia areata. Some clones in this sample may be carry-over from other donors' samples. This table probably holds off-target reads from a library built for another chain. The rearrangement joins TRBV7-7 to TRBJ2-6; D unclear. DNA for the CDR3: TGTGCTAGCAGCTTAGGTCCTCTGTCTGGGGCCAACGTCCTGACTTTC. It yields the protein CASSLGPLSGANVLTF.